The 22 T cell receptor beta chains below were found in one sample sequenced in a study of spatial heterogeneity in lung cancer. TCRdb fed the 5' RACE reads into MiXCR, producing one record per CDR3 protein. The repertoire includes 40,000 to 50,000 distinct CDR3 sequences, more than 9% of them detected once, and approximately 17% sits in the top ten. Described time point: blood at routine non-recurrence follow-up after resection. The sample in question was PBMCs, obtained at follow-up. All receptors derive from a female donor with early-stage non-small cell lung cancer.

This clonotype has ten or more counts. The chain recombines TRBV5-5 with TRBJ2-1; possible D gene TRBD1, 5 bases. Looked up from germline, CDR1 is SGHKS and CDR2 is YYEKEE (reference sequence). V was clipped by 4 bases and J by 0 bases, with 11 bases between them. The CDR3 runs 15 residues. The CDR3 DNA sequence: TGTGCCAGCAGCCGACAGACGAGCTCCTACAATGAGCAGTTCTTC. Residues: CASSRQTSSYNEQFF.

Ten or more counts support this clonotype. V usage is TRBV27 and J usage is TRBJ2-2; D call uncertain. The germline V gene has CDR1 MNHEY and CDR2 SMNVEV (reference sequence). Trimming removed 2 bases at V and 4 bases at J, with 2 bases between. CDR3 length: 12 amino acids. CDR3 DNA sequence: TGTGCCAGCAGTTTAGTCACCGGGGAGCTGTTTTTT. Residues: CASSLVTGELFF.

This clonotype was picked up a small number of times. The CDR3 DNA follows: TGTGCCAGCAGTGAAAATAGCGGGGAGCTTTACAATGAGCAGTTCTTC. Translated: CASSENSGELYNEQFF. The chain is built from TRBV2 and TRBJ2-1; 8 bases are shared with TRBD2. V was clipped by 2 bases and J by 4 bases; unmatched bases: 7. The CDR3 sequence is 16 residues long. CDR1 SNHLY and CDR2 FYNNEI come from the germline V gene.

V is TRBV10-3 and J is TRBJ2-1; D is ambiguous. V shed 4 bases and J shed 10 bases, with 14 bases lying between them. There are 13 residues in the CDR3. The germline gives CDR1 ENHRY, CDR2 SYGVKD. CDR3 bases: TGTGCCATCAGTGTCCCCCCTAGATTCGAGCAGTTCTTC. Its protein product is CAISVPPRFEQFF.

This clonotype was detected only a few times. The chain carries TRBV19 and TRBJ2-1; TRBD2 matches 10 bases. Germline CDR1 and CDR2: LNHDA and SQIVND (reference sequence). The V segment lost 5 bases and the J segment 5 bases; nucleotides outside the gene matches: 6. This CDR3 comprises 15 residues. For the CDR3, the DNA is TGTGCCAGTAGTGCAACTAGCGGGGTTAACAATGAGCAGTTCTTC. Its translation: CASSATSGVNNEQFF.

This clonotype has at least ten counts. The rearrangement joins TRBV7-9 to TRBJ1-1; perhaps TRBD1 as D (5 bases). V lost 5 bases to trimming and J lost 3 bases, with 19 bases between them. CDR3 length equals 16 residues. The germline V gene encodes CDR1 SEHNR and CDR2 FQNEAQ (reference sequence). CDR3 in amino acids: CASSLPQATADTEAFF. CDR3 bases: TGTGCCAGCAGCCTACCACAGGCTACGGCGGACACTGAAGCTTTCTTT. Full variable domain (missing parts from reference TRBV7-9 and TRBJ1-1): DTGVSQNPRHKITKRGQNVTFRCDPISEHNRLYWYRQTLGQGPEFLTYFQNEAQLEKSRLLSDRFSAERPKGSFSTLEIQRTEQGDSAMYLCASSLPQATADTEAFFGQGTRLTVV.

The table lists this clonotype with a few counts. This chain uses TRBV5-1 with TRBJ1-4; D is unresolved. The V end lost 0 bases, the J end lost 5 bases, and 14 bases lay between the germline ends. Looked up from germline, CDR1 is SGHRS and CDR2 is YFSETQ. The CDR3 runs to 16 residues. CDR3 region: CASSLERGQSNEKLFF. The DNA of the CDR3 is TGCGCCAGCAGCTTGGAGAGAGGCCAATCAAATGAAAAACTGTTTTTT.

The chain joins TRBV5-1 to TRBJ2-2, with TRBD1 as a possible D gene (6 bases). Germline V gives CDR1 SGHRS, CDR2 YFSETQ. The CDR3 has 16 residues. Trimming cost V 0 bases and J 4 bases, with 13 bases left between them. CDR3 amino acids: CASSLVGRGGTGELFF. CDR3 nucleotide sequence: TGCGCCAGCAGCTTGGTCGGTAGAGGGGGCACCGGGGAGCTGTTTTTT.

This chain connects TRBV4-1 to TRBJ2-3; D tentatively reads TRBD1 or TRBD2 (5 bases each). Trimming took off 4 bases at V and 4 bases at J, with 12 bases between the two ends. Germline lookup yields CDR1 MGHRA and CDR2 YSYEKL. The CDR3 sequence is 14 residues long. CDR3 residues: CASSLEGRADTQYF. CDR3 bases: TGCGCCAGCAGCCTCGAGGGGCGAGCAGATACGCAGTATTTT.

The table lists this clonotype with a few counts. The J gene is TRBJ1-2, the V gene TRBV5-5, with D uncertain. The CDR3 extends over 14 amino acids. V gave up 1 base and J gave up 5 bases, with 12 bases separating them. Germline CDR1 is SGHKS and CDR2 is YYEKEE (reference sequence). The CDR3 sequence: CASSLNGLLYGYTF. The CDR3 DNA follows: TGTGCCAGCAGCTTGAACGGATTACTTTATGGCTACACCTTC.

CDR3 loop: CASSFRDIQETQYF. The CDR3 DNA follows: TGCGCCAGCAGCTTCCGGGACATCCAAGAGACCCAGTACTTC. The J gene is TRBJ2-5, the V gene TRBV5-1, with D possibly matching TRBD1 (6 bases). V was cut by 2 bases and J by 1 base, with 9 bases left in between. This CDR3 comprises 14 residues. Germline V gene lookup returns CDR1 SGHRS and CDR2 YFSETQ.

This clonotype was observed many times. CDR3 nucleotides: TGCAGTGCTAGGCGAACAGGGTTGAGGGCTTTTGGTCAGCCCCAGCATTTT. This encodes CSARRTGLRAFGQPQHF. The rearrangement joins TRBV20-1 to TRBJ1-5; possible D gene TRBD1, 6 bases. Per germline, CDR1 DFQATT and CDR2 SNEGSKA (reference sequence). The CDR3 is made up of 17 amino acids. Trimming pared 3 bases from V and 6 bases from J, leaving 24 bases between.

This clonotype was seen only a few times. The gene calls are TRBV15 and TRBJ1-2; 7 positions agree with TRBD1. There are 15 residues in the CDR3. Looked up from germline, CDR1 is LNHNV and CDR2 is YYDKDF (reference sequence). Trimming cost V 1 base and J 4 bases; bases outside gene matches: 6. Here the CDR3 reads CATSRVGGTVYGYTF. The CDR3 nucleotides are TGTGCCACCAGCAGAGTTGGGGGGACAGTCTATGGCTACACCTTC.

This clonotype came up many times. This rearrangement joins TRBV5-1 to TRBJ2-3; 8 bases are a match to TRBD2. This CDR3 is built from 15 residues. Germline trimming cut 5 bases from V and 4 bases from J; bases unmatched to any gene: 9. Germline V gene sequence: CDR1 SGHRS, CDR2 YFSETQ. The CDR3 loop is CASSLPSGGADTQYF. The CDR3 DNA sequence: TGCGCCAGCAGTTTGCCGAGCGGGGGCGCAGATACGCAGTATTTT.

The chain uses TRBV11-2 and TRBJ2-2; D gene unclear. CDR1 and CDR2 from the germline V gene are SGHAT and FQNNGV. V lost 2 bases and J 1 base, leaving 11 bases between the germline ends. This CDR3 is built from 16 residues. The CDR3 sequence: CASSLSRLLNTGELFF. The CDR3, as DNA: TGTGCCAGCAGCTTATCAAGACTTCTGAACACCGGGGAGCTGTTTTTT.

This clonotype was found a few times. The chain couples TRBV12-3 or TRBV12-4 to TRBJ2-1; D is uncertain. CDR3 size: 12 residues. The germline V and J ends were trimmed by 6 bases and 8 bases, with 11 bases remaining between them. CDR3 DNA: TGTGCCAGCAGCCCTTTTATCCATGAGCAGTTCTTC. Translating it yields CASSPFIHEQFF.

In this sample, this clonotype is medium-sized. The chain recombines TRBV2 with TRBJ2-1; tentative D call: TRBD1 (5 bases). Germline CDR1 SNHLY, CDR2 FYNNEI. The CDR3 consists of 15 residues. V lost 0 bases, J lost 9 bases, and 15 bases lay in between. CDR3 nucleotide sequence: TGTGCCAGCAGTGAAGCGAGGACACCTAATGCTGAGCAGTTCTTC. Translated: CASSEARTPNAEQFF.

V usage is TRBV7-2 and J usage is TRBJ1-5; 9 nucleotides align to TRBD1. The V gene end was trimmed by 5 bases and the J gene end by 2 bases; junction bases not matched to a gene: 4. The CDR3 sequence is 15 residues long. CDR1 is SGHTA and CDR2 is FQGNSA in the germline V gene. The chain's CDR3 is CASSARTGGNQPQHF. The CDR3 bases are TGTGCCAGCAGCGCCCGGACAGGGGGCAATCAGCCCCAGCATTTT.

V and J are TRBV12-3 or TRBV12-4 and TRBJ2-3; no reliable D call. Trimming pared 5 bases from V and 4 bases from J, leaving 7 bases between. The CDR3 runs to 12 residues. CDR3 DNA: TGTGCCAGCAGTCCGCTGGCAGATACGCAGTATTTT. It is translated as CASSPLADTQYF.

This clonotype appeared many times. This rearrangement joins TRBV10-3 to TRBJ2-5; D may correspond to TRBD1 or TRBD2 (5 bases each). V shed 5 bases and J shed 4 bases, with 14 bases lying between them. This CDR3 comprises 14 residues. Germline loops: CDR1 ENHRY, CDR2 SYGVKD. The CDR3 bases are TGTGCCATCAGTACCTCCGTCGGGACAGAGACCCAGTACTTC. Protein sequence: CAISTSVGTETQYF.

This clonotype was counted at least ten times. The rearrangement joins TRBV7-9 to TRBJ2-5; the D is unclear. In germline, CDR1 is SEHNR, CDR2 FQNEAQ (reference sequence). CDR3 length equals 12 residues. V lost 4 bases, J lost 5 bases, and 8 bases lay in between. The CDR3 DNA follows: TGTGCCAGCAGCTCCGGCCCGGAGACCCAGTACTTC. It is translated as CASSSGPETQYF. Looking up the rest from reference TRBV7-9 and TRBJ2-5 gives the full variable domain: DTGVSQNPRHKITKRGQNVTFRCDPISEHNRLYWYRQTLGQGPEFLTYFQNEAQLEKSRLLSDRFSAERPKGSFSTLEIQRTEQGDSAMYLCASSSGPETQYFGPGTRLLVL.

This clonotype was observed a handful of times. The V and J genes are TRBV30 and TRBJ2-3, with 7 bases lining up with TRBD1. The CDR3 contains 13 residues. V lost 3 bases, J lost 1 base, and 1 base stayed unmatched. The V gene's germline CDR1 is GTSNPN and CDR2 SVGIG (reference sequence). The CDR3 loop is CAWSGTGTDTQYF. The CDR3, as DNA: TGTGCCTGGAGCGGGACAGGCACAGATACGCAGTATTTT.